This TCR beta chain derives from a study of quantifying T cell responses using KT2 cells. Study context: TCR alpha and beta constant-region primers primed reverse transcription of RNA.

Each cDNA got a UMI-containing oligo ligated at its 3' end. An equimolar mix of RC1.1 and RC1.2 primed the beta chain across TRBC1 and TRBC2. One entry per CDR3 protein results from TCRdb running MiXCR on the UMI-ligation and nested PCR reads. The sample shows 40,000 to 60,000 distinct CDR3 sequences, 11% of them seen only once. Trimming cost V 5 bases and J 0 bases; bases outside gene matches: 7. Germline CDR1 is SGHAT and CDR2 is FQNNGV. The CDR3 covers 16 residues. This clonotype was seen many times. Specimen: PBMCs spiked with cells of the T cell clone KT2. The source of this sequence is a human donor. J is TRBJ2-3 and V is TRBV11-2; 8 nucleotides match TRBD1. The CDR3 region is CASSGTTGASTDTQYF. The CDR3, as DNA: TGTGCCAGCAGCGGGACGACAGGGGCCAGCACAGATACGCAGTATTTT.